This TCR beta chain was captured by sequencing in a study of blood T cells in healthy people across ages. Study observations and caveats: Researchers report that TCR beta diversity correlated strongly with naive T cell percentage. Estimates of diversity drawn from one million T cells were considered underestimates.

In each sample, at least 7 million PBMCs were isolated. Alongside a J-beta primer mix, a sample-barcoded 5' primer served in a second PCR lasting about 7 to 12 cycles. TCRdb independently ran MiXCR on the 5' RACE reads; one entry per CDR3 protein. The sample shows 1.8 million or so distinct CDR3 sequences, approximately 39% of them seen only once. A remark on this clonotype: Its antigen is not known.

Germline CDR1 and CDR2: SEHNR and FQNEAQ (reference sequence). This CDR3 has 14 amino acids. Trimming cost V 4 bases and J 1 base, with 10 bases left between them. The chain joins TRBV7-9 to TRBJ1-1, with a possible D match to TRBD1 (6 bases). Sequences were obtained from blood. This clonotype was sampled from a human donor in good health. CDR3 region: CASSSWGANTEAFF. The CDR3 nucleotides are TGTGCCAGCAGCTCATGGGGGGCGAACACTGAAGCTTTCTTT.